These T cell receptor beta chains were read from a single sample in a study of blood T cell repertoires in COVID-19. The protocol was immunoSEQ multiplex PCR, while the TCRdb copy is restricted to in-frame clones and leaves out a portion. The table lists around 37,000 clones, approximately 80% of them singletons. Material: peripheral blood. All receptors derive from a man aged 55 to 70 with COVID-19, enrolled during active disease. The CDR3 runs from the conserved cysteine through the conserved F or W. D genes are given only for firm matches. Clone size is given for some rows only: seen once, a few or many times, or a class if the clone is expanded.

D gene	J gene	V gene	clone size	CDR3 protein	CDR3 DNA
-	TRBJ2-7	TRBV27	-	CASRPLGGEQYF	TGTGCCAGCAGACCCCTCGGCGGCGAGCAGTACTTC
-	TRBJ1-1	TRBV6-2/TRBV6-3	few	CASSYSLVNTEAFF	TGTGCCAGCAGTTACTCGTTAGTGAACACTGAAGCTTTCTTT
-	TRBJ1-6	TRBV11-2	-	CASSLGGGSLHF	TGTGCCAGCAGCCTTGGCGGGGGGTCCCTCCACTTT
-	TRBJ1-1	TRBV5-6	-	CASRTGAGPTEAFF	TGTGCCAGCAGGACCGGAGCGGGTCCCACTGAAGCTTTCTTT
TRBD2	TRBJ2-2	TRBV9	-	CASSLRGGPGELFF	TGTGCCAGCAGCCTCCGGGGGGGGCCGGGGGAGCTGTTTTTT
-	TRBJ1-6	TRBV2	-	CASRSKGVMGNSPLHF	TGTGCCAGCAGAAGTAAGGGAGTCATGGGTAATTCACCCCTCCACTTT
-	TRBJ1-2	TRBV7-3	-	CASSSTGAGYTF	TGTGCCAGCAGCTCGACAGGAGCTGGCTACACCTTC
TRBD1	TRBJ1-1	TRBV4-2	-	CASSQGQGGNTEAFF	TGTGCCAGCAGCCAGGGACAGGGGGGGAACACTGAAGCTTTCTTT
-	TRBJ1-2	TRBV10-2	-	CASREWRPDYGYTF	TGCGCCAGCAGGGAGTGGAGGCCTGACTATGGCTACACCTTC
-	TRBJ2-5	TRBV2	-	CASTGRLQETQYF	TGTGCCAGTACCGGCAGGCTTCAAGAGACCCAGTACTTC
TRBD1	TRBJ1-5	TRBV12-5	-	CASGFDRALSNQPQHF	TGTGCTAGTGGTTTTGACAGGGCACTTAGCAATCAGCCCCAGCATTTT
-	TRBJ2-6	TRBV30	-	CAWRDRGRFNVLTF	TGTGCCTGGAGGGATAGGGGCCGCTTCAACGTCCTGACTTTC
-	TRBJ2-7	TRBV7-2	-	CASRPLSDEQYF	TGTGCCAGCAGACCATTAAGCGACGAGCAGTACTTC
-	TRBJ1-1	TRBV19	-	CASSAIGAITEAFF	TGTGCCAGTAGTGCAATAGGGGCGATTACTGAAGCTTTCTTT
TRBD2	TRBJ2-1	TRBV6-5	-	CASSQTSGNGNEQFF	TGTGCCAGCAGCCAGACTAGCGGGAACGGCAATGAGCAGTTCTTC
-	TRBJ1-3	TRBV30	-	CAWSPGGVVNTIYF	TGTGCCTGGAGTCCCGGGGGGGTTGTAAACACCATATATTTT
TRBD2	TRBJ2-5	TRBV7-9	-	CASSPYIPAAGGAETQYF	TGTGCCAGCAGCCCCTATATCCCGGCCGCGGGAGGGGCAGAGACCCAGTACTTC
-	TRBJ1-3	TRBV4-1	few	CASSQWGRGSGNTIYF	TGCGCCAGCAGCCAATGGGGCAGGGGCTCTGGAAACACCATATATTTT
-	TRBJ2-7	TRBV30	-	CARNTGFEQYF	TGTGCCCGGAATACAGGGTTCGAGCAGTACTTC
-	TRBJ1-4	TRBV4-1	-	CASSQGRGTNEKLFF	TGCGCCAGCAGCCAAGGCCGGGGGACTAATGAAAAACTGTTTTTT
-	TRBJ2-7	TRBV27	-	CASSSRGNYEQYF	TGTGCCAGCAGTTCTAGGGGTAATTACGAGCAGTACTTC
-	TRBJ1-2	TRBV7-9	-	CASSPQNPAGFHGYTF	TGTGCCAGCAGCCCTCAAAATCCCGCAGGGTTTCATGGCTACACCTTC
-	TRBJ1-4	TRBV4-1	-	CASSLQAGLTNEKLFF	TGCGCCAGCAGCCTTCAGGCGGGTTTAACTAATGAAAAACTGTTTTTT
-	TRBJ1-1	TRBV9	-	CASSPRQKTEAFF	TGTGCCAGCAGCCCCCGACAGAAGACTGAAGCTTTCTTT
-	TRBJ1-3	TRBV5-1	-	CASSPGQSSGNTIYF	TGCGCCAGCAGCCCTGGACAGAGCTCTGGAAACACCATATATTTT
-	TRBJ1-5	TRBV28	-	CASSYRDQPQHF	TGTGCCAGCAGCTACAGGGATCAGCCCCAGCATTTT
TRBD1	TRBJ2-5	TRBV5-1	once	CASSVAGGAETQYF	TGCGCCAGCAGCGTTGCAGGGGGCGCGGAGACCCAGTACTTC
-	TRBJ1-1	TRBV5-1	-	CASKQGDTEAFF	TGCGCCAGCAAACAAGGGGACACTGAAGCTTTCTTT
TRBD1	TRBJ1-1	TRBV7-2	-	CASSLRGPNTEAFF	TGTGCCAGCAGCTTAAGGGGGCCGAACACTGAAGCTTTCTTT